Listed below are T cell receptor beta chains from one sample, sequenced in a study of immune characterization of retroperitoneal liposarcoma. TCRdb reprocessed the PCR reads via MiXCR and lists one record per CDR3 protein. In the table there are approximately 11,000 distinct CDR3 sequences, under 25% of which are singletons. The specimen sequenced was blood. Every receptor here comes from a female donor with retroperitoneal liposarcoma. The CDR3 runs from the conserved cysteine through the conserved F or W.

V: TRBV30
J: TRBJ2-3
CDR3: CAWSVFSAGSTDTQYF

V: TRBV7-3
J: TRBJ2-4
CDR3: CASSNNTRVQYF

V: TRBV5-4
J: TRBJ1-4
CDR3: CASSLGTGREKLFF

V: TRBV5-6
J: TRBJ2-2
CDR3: CASSPLGLDGTGELFF

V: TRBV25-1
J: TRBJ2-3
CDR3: CASSTPGANTQYF

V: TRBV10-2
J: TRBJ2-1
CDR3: CASSVPLSGSAYNEQFF

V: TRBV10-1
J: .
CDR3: CASRPEDGNPSYEQYF

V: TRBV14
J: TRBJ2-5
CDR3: CASRHRGEETQYF

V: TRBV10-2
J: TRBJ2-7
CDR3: CASSELASEQYF

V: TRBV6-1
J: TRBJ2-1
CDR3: CASSEEYLAGFNNEQFF

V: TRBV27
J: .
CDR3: CASRGTDNYEQYF

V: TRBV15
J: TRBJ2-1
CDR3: CATSREGPSDSYEQFF

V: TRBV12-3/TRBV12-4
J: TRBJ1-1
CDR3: CASSFGGTEAFF

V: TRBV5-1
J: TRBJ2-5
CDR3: CASSLQGAEKTQYF

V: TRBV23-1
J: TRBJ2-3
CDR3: CASSQGQGDTQYF

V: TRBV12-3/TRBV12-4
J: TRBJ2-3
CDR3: CASSGTNPTDTQYF

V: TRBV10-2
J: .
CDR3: CASIGYRGDEQYF

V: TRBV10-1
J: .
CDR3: CASDTTGTSGRVIEQYF

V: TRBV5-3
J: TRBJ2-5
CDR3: CARSLVRIQETQYF

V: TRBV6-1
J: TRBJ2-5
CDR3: CASSATGPQETQYF

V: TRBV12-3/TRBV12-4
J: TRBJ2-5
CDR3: CASSNPGGAETQYF

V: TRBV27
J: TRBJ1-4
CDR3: CASSFETLNEKLFF

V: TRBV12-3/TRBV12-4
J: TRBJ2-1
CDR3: CASSLTRIGNEQFF

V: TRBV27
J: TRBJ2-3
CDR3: CASSLSSSTDTQYF

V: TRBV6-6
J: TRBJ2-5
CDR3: CASSYNPRGQYF

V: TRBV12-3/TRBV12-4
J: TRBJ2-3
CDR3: CASSLLQNTQYF

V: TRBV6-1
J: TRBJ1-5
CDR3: CASSELPQPQHF

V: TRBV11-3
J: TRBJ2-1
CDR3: CASSFPPGLGLYEQFF

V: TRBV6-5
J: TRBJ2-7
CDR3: CASSYSHRGTPYEQYF

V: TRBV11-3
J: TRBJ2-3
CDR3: CASSPGGISTDTQYF

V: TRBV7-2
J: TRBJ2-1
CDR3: CASSFPSGSSYNEQFF

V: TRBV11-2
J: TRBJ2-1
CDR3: CASVPTSYYNEQFF

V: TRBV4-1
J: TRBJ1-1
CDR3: CASSHRQGYTEAFF

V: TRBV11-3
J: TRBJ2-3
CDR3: CASDEGAGLEADTQYF

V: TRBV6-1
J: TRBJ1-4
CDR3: CASSVLQGTNEKLFF

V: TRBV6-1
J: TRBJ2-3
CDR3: CASRRIAGQAPDTQYF